This is a list of T cell receptor beta chains from one sample in a study of response to subunit inactivated influenza vaccine. From the RT-PCR reads, TCRdb called clonotypes with MiXCR, one entry per CDR3 protein. Of around 530,000 distinct CDR3 sequences detected, roughly 12% appear once; the ten largest clones hold more than 8.5%. The sample here was PBMCs from blood, taken on the day of vaccination. Receptor source: a man in his fifties who received an inactivated influenza vaccine. CDR3s include the opening cysteine and the closing phenylalanine or tryptophan. A D gene is named only where the DNA matches it firmly. Clone size is given for some rows only: seen once, a few or many times, or a class if the clone is expanded.

abundance	j_gene	d_gene	v_gene	CDR3nt	CDR3aa
few	TRBJ2-2	-	TRBV7-9	TGTGCCAGCAGCCCACCGGCCTCCGGGGAGCTGTTTTTT	CASSPPASGELFF
-	TRBJ1-6	-	TRBV14	TGTGCCAACAGCTATGGGGCAGTGAACGGTTCACCCCTCCACTTT	CANSYGAVNGSPLHF
-	TRBJ2-1	TRBD2	TRBV4-1	TGCGCCAGCCGTGATTTAGCGGGCTACAATGAGCAGTTCTTC	CASRDLAGYNEQFF
-	TRBJ1-4	-	TRBV11-2	TGTGCCAGCAGCTTAGAAGACCGCACGAAACTGTTTTTT	CASSLEDRTKLFF
-	TRBJ2-7	-	TRBV6-2/TRBV6-3	TGTGCCAGCAGGCAGGGGTCGGACTACGAGCAGTACTTC	CASRQGSDYEQYF
few	TRBJ2-7	TRBD1	TRBV4-1	TGCGCCAGCAGCCAAGAGACAGGGTTCTACGAGCAGTACTTC	CASSQETGFYEQYF
-	TRBJ2-4	-	TRBV7-3	TGTGCCAGCAGCTTAGAGAGATGGGCCAAAAACATTCAGTACTTC	CASSLERWAKNIQYF
few	TRBJ2-7	-	TRBV7-2	TGTGCCAGCAGCTCCCAGAACCGATACGACGAGCAGTACTTC	CASSSQNRYDEQYF
few	TRBJ2-7	-	TRBV7-9	TGTGCCAGCAGCTCTTGGGACGGGACCTCCTACGAGCAGTACTTC	CASSSWDGTSYEQYF
-	TRBJ1-5	TRBD1	TRBV5-1	TGCGCCAGCAAAACAGGGGGTAGCAATCAGCCCCAGCATTTT	CASKTGGSNQPQHF
few	TRBJ1-6	TRBD1	TRBV5-6	TGTGCCAGCAGCTCGACCCAAGGGACAGGGGTTGGTAATTCACCCCTCCACTTT	CASSSTQGTGVGNSPLHF
-	TRBJ2-3	TRBD2	TRBV10-3	TGTGCCATCAGTACTAGCGGGAGATCAGATACGCAGTATTTT	CAISTSGRSDTQYF
-	TRBJ2-7	TRBD1	TRBV20-1	TGCAGTGCACGGTGGACAGGGGGTAACTACGAGCAGTACTTC	CSARWTGGNYEQYF
few	TRBJ2-5	TRBD1	TRBV11-2	TGTGCCAGCAGCTTAACAAGGACAGGACGCACTCAAGAGACCCAGTACTTC	CASSLTRTGRTQETQYF
many	TRBJ1-3	-	TRBV28	TGTGCCAGCAGCCCTCCGCGTATTTCTGGAAACACCATATATTTT	CASSPPRISGNTIYF
many	TRBJ2-2	-	TRBV5-1	TGCGCCAGCAGGGGCGGGGTGAACACCGGGGAGCTGTTTTTT	CASRGGVNTGELFF
few	TRBJ2-7	-	TRBV5-1	TGCGCCAGCAGCGCCCAAAGTTACGAGCAGTACTTC	CASSAQSYEQYF
few	TRBJ2-5	-	TRBV29-1	TGCAGCGTTGAACACGAGACCCAGTACTTC	CSVEHETQYF
many	TRBJ1-1	-	TRBV12-3/TRBV12-4	TGTGCCAGCAGTTTCGTGGGGCTTGGCACTGAAGCTTTCTTT	CASSFVGLGTEAFF
-	TRBJ2-1	-	TRBV5-1	TGCGCCAGCAGCTTGGACCATGGGTACAATGAGCAGTTCTTC	CASSLDHGYNEQFF
few	TRBJ2-7	-	TRBV5-6	TGTGCCAGCGGCTTCGGGTCGGGAGTTGTCGAGCAGTACTTC	CASGFGSGVVEQYF
-	TRBJ2-7	TRBD2	TRBV27	TGTGCCAGCAGTTTAGTTGGGGGAGGGCTTATCTACGAGCAGTACTTC	CASSLVGGGLIYEQYF
few	TRBJ1-6	-	TRBV3-1	TGTGCCAGCAGCCAAGCAATAGCTAATTCACCCCTCCACTTT	CASSQAIANSPLHF
many	TRBJ2-3	-	TRBV10-2	TGCGCCAGCAGTGAAACCCCGGACCTTCCAGATACGCAGTATTTT	CASSETPDLPDTQYF
-	TRBJ2-1	-	TRBV28	TGTGCCAGCAGTTTATATAGCAGGGGCTACAATGAGCAGTTCTTC	CASSLYSRGYNEQFF
few	TRBJ1-1	-	TRBV7-3	TGTGCCAGCAGCTTAACGGCAGGGGCGGTGAACACTGAAGCTTTCTTT	CASSLTAGAVNTEAFF
few	TRBJ2-7	-	TRBV18	TGTGCCAGCTCCTTGGACGTTACCTCCTACGAGCAGTACTTC	CASSLDVTSYEQYF
-	TRBJ2-7	-	TRBV28	TGTGCCAGCAGAACCCGTTACGAGCAGTACTTC	CASRTRYEQYF
few	TRBJ1-2	-	TRBV7-9	TGTGCCAGCAGCCCGCGTCTAGCCGACTATGGCTACACCTTC	CASSPRLADYGYTF
-	TRBJ2-1	-	TRBV5-1	TGCGCCAGCAGCGGGGGACTCTTAAGCTCCTACAATGAGCAGTTCTTC	CASSGGLLSSYNEQFF
many	TRBJ1-3	TRBD1	TRBV6-1	TGTGCCAGCAGAGCAGACCGGGACAGGAGAGTTGGAAACACCATATATTTT	CASRADRDRRVGNTIYF
many	TRBJ2-2	-	TRBV24-1	TGTGCCACCACCAATCGTTTGACCGGGGAGCTGTTTTTT	CATTNRLTGELFF
-	TRBJ2-1	-	TRBV6-4	TGTGCCAGCAGTTACACCCGGGGCTACAATGAGCAGTTCTTC	CASSYTRGYNEQFF
-	TRBJ2-7	-	TRBV7-3	TGTGCCAGCAGGTCTACGAGTGCCCGCGAGCAGTACTTC	CASRSTSAREQYF
many	TRBJ1-1	-	TRBV29-1	TGCAGCGTTTCTCCCGGGACTGTGAACACTGAAGCTTTCTTT	CSVSPGTVNTEAFF